The clone carrying this T cell receptor beta chain has a handful of counts. Per the study methods: Using reference gene primer amplification, nucleated cell counts were estimated. The table came from immunoSEQ multiplex PCR; TCRdb's copy has only in-frame clones and leaves some out. That table supplies the V and J calls and clone size; D and trimming were determined from the DNA. The sample carries more than 95,000 clones, 75% to 90% recorded once. The data are from a study of blood T cell repertoires in COVID-19. The wider study: Donors in the United States, Italy and Spain gave samples during acute or convalescent COVID-19. PBMCs, B-cell-depleted T cells, or T cells were the source of the cDNA or gDNA that made up the material.

The TCR originated in a man aged 25 to 40 with acute or convalescent COVID-19. The sequenced material came from peripheral blood.

CDR3 DNA: TGTGCCAGCAGCGTAACCGGGACACCTGCCTTGACTGAAGCTTTCTTT. As protein: CASSVTGTPALTEAFF. J is TRBJ1-1 and V is TRBV9, with D tentatively TRBD1 (6 bases). This CDR3 is built from 16 residues. V was clipped by 1 base and J by 5 bases, with 18 bases between them. Germline CDR1 is SGDLS and CDR2 is YYNGEE.